This T cell receptor (beta chain) was sequenced during a study of T cell repertoires in cytomegalovirus infection. Looking at the study overall: Recently identified HLA-C-restricted and well-studied HLA-B-restricted CMV epitopes were used. Study findings and constraints: Within the response measured ex vivo, HLA-C-restricted CMV-specific TCR beta clonotypes were dominant. Carriers of CMV plus the relevant HLA were identified by cumulative public TCR beta family frequency.

TCRdb passed the reads through MiXCR, listing each CDR3 protein once. The sample carries 200,000 or so distinct CDR3 sequences, 35% to 40% recorded once. A remark on this clonotype: Its specificity is not known.

The material sequenced was CD8+ T cells from cultured PBMCs, taken from culture after CMV antigen stimulation. The origin of this receptor is a human donor in good health (CMV status not recorded). Some clones in this sample may be carry-over from other donors' samples.

The CDR3: CASSVDAGWSQPQHF. CDR3 bases: TGTGCCAGCAGCGTAGATGCAGGCTGGAGTCAGCCCCAGCATTTT. J is TRBJ1-5 and V is TRBV9; D not certain. Germline values: CDR1 SGDLS, CDR2 YYNGEE. V lost 0 bases and J 6 bases, leaving 13 bases between the germline ends. The CDR3 totals 15 residues.